This T cell receptor beta chain was recovered during a study of Ad26.COV2.S vaccination and SARS-CoV-2 variants. Treatment meaning: 19 received Ad26.COV2.S at low or high dose, single or two shots; about 5 received placebo; per-sample allocation not given. Following the first vaccine or placebo injection, samples were taken on day 63. This person who donated was an adult of 18-55 years in Boston. Note on this clone: The target antigen is unknown.

The CDR3 covers 15 residues. V was clipped by 1 base and J by 7 bases, with 13 bases between them. In germline, CDR1 is SGHAT, CDR2 FQNNGV. Data came from immunoSEQ multiplex PCR; TCRdb stores just in-frame clones and leaves some out. The sample shows about 260,000 clones, roughly nine tenths of them seen only once. Whole-study findings and limits: Participants in the vaccine arm had higher spike-specific TCR breadth; placebo recipients had lower. After vaccination, reports described spike-specific CD8+ and CD4+ T cell responses as showing substantial breadth. In TCR breadth and depth analyses, total T cell responses may have been underestimated.

The TCR sequence derives from a person aged 18-60 years who received the Ad26.COV2.S COVID-19 vaccine or a placebo. V and J are TRBV11-2 and TRBJ1-4, with D possibly matching TRBD1 (5 bases). Sample: peripheral blood, taken in a trial of Ad26.COV2.S vaccine versus placebo. The CDR3 DNA follows: TGTGCCAGCAGCTTAGTACCAGGGTCTCGTGAAAAACTGTTTTTT. Residues: CASSLVPGSREKLFF.